This passage covers 32 T cell receptor beta chains from one sample sequenced in a study of PD-L1 blockade in urothelial cancer. Assay: immunoSEQ multiplex PCR; the TCRdb copy retains only in-frame clones and omits some. The sample has roughly 50,000 clones; about 80% are singletons. The specimen was PBMCs, collected around atezolizumab (anti-PD-L1) treatment. These receptors all stem from an older man with urothelial cancer.

The V call is TRBV4-3, the J call TRBJ2-7; possibly TRBD1 for D (7 bases). The V and J ends lost 1 base and 1 base respectively, with 14 bases between them. CDR1 is LGHNA and CDR2 is YSLEER in the germline V gene. The CDR3 is 16 amino acids. The CDR3 bases are TGCGCCAGCAGCCAAGGGTCGCCAGGGGGGTCCTACGAGCAGTACTTC. Protein sequence: CASSQGSPGGSYEQYF.

The chain couples TRBV20-1 to TRBJ1-1, with a possible D match to TRBD1 (5 bases). The V gene lost 6 bases and the J gene lost 7 bases, with 12 bases spanning the gap. Germline CDR1 and CDR2: DFQATT and SNEGSKA (reference sequence). The CDR3 length is 11 residues. The CDR3 DNA follows: TGCAGTGCCTCAACCGGGGGTGAAGCTTTCTTT. It is translated as CSASTGGEAFF.

The chain combines TRBV9 with TRBJ1-2; 8 bases are shared with TRBD1. Germline CDR1 SGDLS, CDR2 YYNGEE. With V trimmed by 3 bases and J by 4 bases, 8 bases remained unmatched. This CDR3 comprises 15 residues. This CDR3 is CASSAQPGGSYGYTF. The DNA of the CDR3 is TGTGCCAGCAGCGCCCAGCCAGGGGGCTCCTATGGCTACACCTTC.

The gene calls are TRBV5-6 and TRBJ2-3, with 7 bases aligning to TRBD1. There are 14 residues in the CDR3. Germline-derived CDR1 and CDR2 are SGHDT and YYEEEE. Trimming removed 4 bases from V and 2 bases from J; junction bases left unmatched: 4. CDR3 residues: CASSGGQPTDTQYF. The CDR3 coding sequence is TGTGCCAGCAGCGGGGGACAGCCCACAGATACGCAGTATTTT. Complete variable domain (other parts from reference TRBV5-6 and TRBJ2-3): DAGVTQSPTHLIKTRGQQVTLRCSPKSGHDTVSWYQQALGQGPQFIFQYYEEEERQRGNFPDRFSGHQFPNYSSELNVNALLLGDSALYLCASSGGQPTDTQYFGPGTRLTVL.

The chain employs TRBV11-3 and TRBJ1-6; D not certain. CDR3 length equals 13 residues. Per germline, CDR1 SGHNT and CDR2 YENEEA. Trimming took off 5 bases at V and 12 bases at J, with 14 bases between the two ends. The CDR3 bases are TGTGCCAGCAGCAATTCGGACCGGGAACCCCTCCACTTT. This codes for CASSNSDREPLHF.

The genes are TRBV5-6 and TRBJ1-2; D ambiguous. CDR1 SGHDT and CDR2 YYEEEE come from the germline V gene. Between the trimmed V and J ends, which lost 0 bases and 4 bases, there was a span of 13 bases. CDR3 length equals 15 residues. CDR3 residues: CASSLASGLSYGYTF. DNA for the CDR3: TGTGCCAGCAGCTTGGCTTCCGGACTCTCCTATGGCTACACCTTC.

The V and J genes are TRBV5-1 and TRBJ2-3, with 10 bases matching TRBD1. J was trimmed by 1 base and V by 6 bases; bases with no gene match: 11. There are 17 residues in the CDR3. Germline-derived CDR1 and CDR2 are SGHRS and YFSETQ. CDR3 amino acids: CASNSGFGQGGTDTQYF. CDR3 sequence (DNA): TGCGCCAGCAACTCTGGGTTCGGACAGGGGGGCACAGATACGCAGTATTTT.

In DNA, the CDR3 is TGTGCTAGTGGTTTGAATGCAGGGTACTACTACACCTTC. Its protein is CASGLNAGYYYTF. This chain connects TRBV12-5 to TRBJ1-2; TRBD1 is a possible D gene (5 bases). The CDR3 runs to 13 residues. V was clipped by 2 bases and J by 10 bases, with 14 bases between them. From germline, CDR1 is LGHNT and CDR2 FRNRAP. Full variable domain (missing parts from reference TRBV12-5 and TRBJ1-2): DARVTQTPRHKVTEMGQEVTMRCQPILGHNTVFWYRQTMMQGLELLAYFRNRAPLDDSGMPKDRFSAEMPDATLATLKIQPSEPRDSAVYFCASGLNAGYYYTFGSGTRLTVV.

The chain uses TRBV16 and TRBJ2-2; possibly TRBD1 for D (7 bases). CDR3 length: 15 amino acids. Germline V gene lookup returns CDR1 KGHSY and CDR2 FQNENV. Trimming stripped 3 bases from V and 6 bases from J, with 14 bases between. The CDR3 spells CASSQWRGRAGELFF. The CDR3 DNA reads TGTGCCAGCAGCCAGTGGAGGGGGCGAGCCGGGGAGCTGTTTTTT. Full variable domain (outside the CDR3, taken from reference TRBV16 and TRBJ2-2): GEEVAQTPKHLVRGEGQKAKLYCAPIKGHSYVFWYQQVLKNEFKFLISFQNENVFDETGMPKERFSAKCLPNSPCSLEIQATKLEDSAVYFCASSQWRGRAGELFFGEGSRLTVL.

This clone has just a few counts. The chain uses TRBV18 and TRBJ2-1; 11 bases match TRBD2. Trimming removed 4 bases from V and 0 bases from J; junction bases left unmatched: 5. This CDR3 has 17 residues. The germline gives CDR1 KGHSH, CDR2 LQKENI. For the CDR3, the DNA is TGTGCCAGCTCACGCCTCACTAGCGGGAGCTCCTACAATGAGCAGTTCTTC. Its protein is CASSRLTSGSSYNEQFF. The entire variable domain, with the rest obtained from reference TRBV18 and TRBJ2-1, is as follows: NAGVMQNPRHLVRRRGQEARLRCSPMKGHSHVYWYRQLPEEGLKFMVYLQKENIIDESGMPKERFSAEFPKEGPSILRIQQVVRGDSAAYFCASSRLTSGSSYNEQFFGPGTRLTVL.

The chain joins TRBV6-4 to TRBJ2-3, with TRBD1 matching 8 bases. CDR1 and CDR2 (germline): MRHNA, SNTAGT. The CDR3 consists of 13 residues. V lost 9 bases, J lost 2 bases, and 4 bases stayed unmatched. The CDR3 sequence: CARGRGPTDTQYF. The CDR3 DNA sequence: TGTGCCAGAGGCAGGGGGCCCACAGATACGCAGTATTTT.

A single count supports this clone. The rearrangement joins TRBV28 to TRBJ2-1, with 7 bases lining up with TRBD2. This CDR3 is 14 amino acids long. Per the germline V gene, CDR1 is MDHEN and CDR2 is SYDVKM. J gave up 8 bases and V 9 bases, and 13 bases lay outside the gene matches. The CDR3 sequence is CASGRASAGDEQFF. The DNA for the CDR3 is TGTGCCAGTGGGAGGGCGTCGGCCGGGGATGAGCAGTTCTTC.

This clone has more than one count but fewer than ten. The chain links TRBV4-1 to TRBJ2-6; D uncertain. The CDR3 covers 16 residues. Germline CDR1 MGHRA, CDR2 YSYEKL. V lost 1 base, J lost 0 bases, and 7 bases lay in between. The CDR3 region has the DNA TGCGCCAGCAGCCAAGGAGTTCGCTCTGGGGCCAACGTCCTGACTTTC. Translation: CASSQGVRSGANVLTF.

The chain employs TRBV7-8 and TRBJ1-2; D is undetermined. Trimming removed 2 bases from V and 8 bases from J, with 18 bases in between. This CDR3 spans 15 amino acids. Per germline, CDR1 SGHVS and CDR2 FQNEAQ. The CDR3 loop reads CASSLIPGPGGGYTF. CDR3 in DNA: TGTGCCAGCAGCTTAATCCCGGGTCCGGGTGGCGGCTACACCTTC.

This clone was observed a handful of times. The chain joins TRBV6-6 to TRBJ2-7, with D maybe TRBD2 (5 bases). Germline CDR1 MNHNY, CDR2 SVGAGI (reference sequence). V was cut by 6 bases and J by 2 bases, with 14 bases left in between. There are 14 residues in the CDR3. The CDR3 sequence: CASRITSGTYEQYF. DNA of the CDR3: TGTGCCAGCAGGATTACGTCGGGGACCTACGAGCAGTACTTC.

This chain connects TRBV28 to TRBJ1-2; 9 nucleotides line up with TRBD1. The CDR3 is made up of 14 amino acids. The V gene end was trimmed by 5 bases and the J gene end by 4 bases; junction bases not matched to a gene: 5. The germline CDR1 and CDR2 sequences are MDHEN and SYDVKM. The chain's CDR3 is CASSRDRGSYGYTF. The CDR3, as DNA: TGTGCCAGCAGTCGCGACAGGGGGTCCTATGGCTACACCTTC.

The chain has TRBV4-2 and TRBJ2-1, with 11 bases that match TRBD2. The junction had 3 bases not matched to a gene; V was cut back by 1 base and J by 7 bases. CDR1 is LGHNA and CDR2 is YNFKEQ in the germline V gene. The CDR3 consists of 15 residues. CDR3 loop: CASSQASGRTNEQFF. CDR3 nucleotides: TGTGCCAGCAGCCAAGCTAGCGGGAGGACAAATGAGCAGTTCTTC.

As regards this clone: A junction boundary mismatches the germline segment, possibly from a read error. The chain is built from TRBV7-7 and TRBJ2-5, with 15 positions matching TRBD2. Germline values: CDR1 SSHAT, CDR2 FNYEAQ (reference sequence). The CDR3 has 18 residues. CDR3 region: CASSSGLAGGFGGETQYF. The CDR3 bases are TGTGCTAGCAGCTCCGGACTAGCGGGAGGGTTTGGCGGGGAGACCCAGTACTTC.

The J gene is TRBJ2-7, the V gene TRBV19; a weak D match, TRBD2 (5 bases). Germline V gene data show CDR1 as LNHDA and CDR2 as SQIVND (reference sequence). Deletions cut 9 bases from V and 0 bases from J, with 12 bases between. The CDR3 spans 13 residues. CDR3 residues: CASSPGNSYEQYF. The DNA of the CDR3 is TGTGCCAGCAGTCCCGGGAACTCCTACGAGCAGTACTTC.

This clone came up once. The V call is TRBV5-4, the J call TRBJ2-6; a weak D match, TRBD1 (5 bases). V lost 2 bases and J 0 bases, leaving 6 bases between the germline ends. Germline CDR1 reads SGHNT; CDR2 reads YYREEE (reference sequence). CDR3 length equals 15 residues. CDR3 sequence: CASSLDSSGANVLTF. CDR3 DNA sequence: TGTGCCAGCAGCTTAGACAGCTCTGGGGCCAACGTCCTGACTTTC.

The chain carries TRBV19 and TRBJ1-2, with D perhaps TRBD1 (6 bases). V shed 7 bases and J shed 5 bases, with 20 bases lying between them. CDR1 is LNHDA and CDR2 is SQIVND in the germline V gene (reference sequence). This CDR3 spans 15 amino acids. The CDR3, as DNA: TGTGCCAGTATAGAGAGGGGACAACTTTCTTATGGCTACACCTTC. Protein sequence: CASIERGQLSYGYTF.

This chain connects TRBV18 to TRBJ1-2; 7 nucleotides align to TRBD1. The V and J ends lost 3 bases and 3 bases, in that order; junction bases with no gene match: 13. The CDR3 sequence is 17 residues long. Per germline, CDR1 KGHSH and CDR2 LQKENI. The CDR3 reads CASSPNPPGQLHYGYTF. DNA of the CDR3: TGTGCCAGCTCACCCAACCCACCGGGACAGCTACACTATGGCTACACCTTC.

This clone showed up just a few times. This chain joins TRBV19 and TRBJ1-5, with D tentatively TRBD1 (5 bases). The germline gives CDR1 LNHDA, CDR2 SQIVND (reference sequence). V was clipped by 7 bases and J by 3 bases, with 19 bases between them. The CDR3 consists of 16 residues. CDR3 nucleotides: TGTGCCAGTAAACCTCGGGGGGGAGGGGACAATCAGCCCCAGCATTTT. This encodes CASKPRGGGDNQPQHF. Together with reference TRBV19 and TRBJ1-5, the CDR3 gives the full variable domain: DGGITQSPKYLFRKEGQNVTLSCEQNLNHDAMYWYRQDPGQGLRLIYYSQIVNDFQKGDIAEGYSVSREKKESFPLTVTSAQKNPTAFYLCASKPRGGGDNQPQHFGDGTRLSIL.

The rearrangement uses TRBV7-8 and TRBJ2-7; D might be TRBD2 (6 bases). Germline loops: CDR1 SGHVS, CDR2 FQNEAQ. This CDR3 contains 15 residues. V lost 4 bases, J lost 1 base, and 14 bases lay in between. The CDR3 nucleotides are TGTGCCAGCAGCTCCCCGACTAGTGCATCCTACGAGCAGTACTTC. It translates to CASSSPTSASYEQYF. Looking up the rest from reference TRBV7-8 and TRBJ2-7 gives the full variable domain: GAGVSQSPRYKVAKRGQDVALRCDPISGHVSLFWYQQALGQGPEFLTYFQNEAQLDKSGLPSDRFFAERPEGSVSTLKIQRTQQEDSAVYLCASSSPTSASYEQYFGPGTRLTVT.

This sequence joins TRBV5-4 and TRBJ1-1; tentative D call: TRBD1 (5 bases). The CDR3 spans 16 residues. Trimming removed 0 bases at V and 5 bases at J, with 17 bases between. Germline V gene data show CDR1 as SGHNT and CDR2 as YYREEE (reference sequence). CDR3 DNA sequence: TGTGCCAGCAGCTTGGCCGGATGGGGGGGTGGGACTGAAGCTTTCTTT. Translating it yields CASSLAGWGGGTEAFF.

The chain uses TRBV5-1 and TRBJ2-1; D is perhaps TRBD2 (7 bases). The CDR3 is 14 residues long. CDR1 SGHRS and CDR2 YFSETQ come from the germline V gene. Trimming left V 3 bases short and J 7 bases short, with 14 bases between. CDR3 coding DNA: TGCGCCAGCAGCTCTGGGGGGGCTCAGAATGAGCAGTTCTTC. Amino acid sequence: CASSSGGAQNEQFF.

The table lists this clone with a count of one. This chain links TRBV11-1 with TRBJ2-7, with 9 bases fitting TRBD2. This CDR3 has 15 residues. CDR1 and CDR2 from the germline V gene are SGHAT and FQDESV (reference sequence). The V gene end was trimmed by 8 bases and the J gene end by 0 bases; junction bases not matched to a gene: 8. The CDR3 spells CASSLAGAHSYEQYF. CDR3 bases: TGTGCCAGCTCTTTAGCGGGAGCCCACTCCTACGAGCAGTACTTC.

This clone was picked up one time. V and J are TRBV29-1 and TRBJ2-1, with D maybe TRBD2 (6 bases). V was trimmed by 6 bases and J by 8 bases, leaving 14 bases between them. CDR1 and CDR2 from the germline V gene are SQVTM and ANQGSEA. The CDR3 contains 12 residues. The CDR3 DNA follows: TGCAGCGTGTCGGTAGGGGAGGATGAGCAGTTCTTC. The encoded protein is CSVSVGEDEQFF.

The rearrangement links TRBV7-2 to TRBJ1-1; no reliable D call. Deletions cut 8 bases from V and 7 bases from J, with 14 bases between. CDR3 length: 12 amino acids. Germline V gene data show CDR1 as SGHTA and CDR2 as FQGNSA. Here the CDR3 reads CASGIPRGEAFF. The CDR3 nucleotides are TGTGCCAGCGGAATTCCTCGCGGTGAAGCTTTCTTT. The whole variable domain, remainder taken from reference TRBV7-2 and TRBJ1-1, is GAGVSQSPSNKVTEKGKDVELRCDPISGHTALYWYRQSLGQGLEFLIYFQGNSAPDKSGLPSDRFSAERTGGSVSTLTIQRTQQEDSAVYLCASGIPRGEAFFGQGTRLTVV.

V usage is TRBV5-1 and J usage is TRBJ1-1; D may be TRBD1 (5 bases). This CDR3 comprises 14 residues. V was clipped by 1 base and J by 1 base, with 8 bases between them. Per germline, CDR1 SGHRS and CDR2 YFSETQ. CDR3 protein: CASSLTGTNTEAFF. In nucleotides, the CDR3 is TGCGCCAGCAGCTTGACAGGAACGAACACTGAAGCTTTCTTT.

This rearrangement joins TRBV19 to TRBJ2-1, with 11 bases aligning to TRBD2. Germline values: CDR1 LNHDA, CDR2 SQIVND (reference sequence). The CDR3 runs to 16 residues. V was pared by 5 bases and J by 9 bases, with 12 bases of the junction left unmatched. This CDR3 reads CASSFPSGGPLGEQFF. The CDR3, as DNA: TGTGCCAGTAGTTTCCCTAGCGGGGGGCCCCTAGGTGAGCAGTTCTTC.

CDR3 bases: TGTGCCAGCAGCCAACGACAGGGGGCGATGTACGGCTACACCTTC. Its translation: CASSQRQGAMYGYTF. V is TRBV5-4 and J is TRBJ1-2; 10 bases match TRBD1. CDR1 and CDR2 from the germline V gene are SGHNT and YYREEE (reference sequence). With V trimmed by 4 bases and J by 8 bases, 11 bases remained unmatched. The CDR3 sequence is 15 residues long.